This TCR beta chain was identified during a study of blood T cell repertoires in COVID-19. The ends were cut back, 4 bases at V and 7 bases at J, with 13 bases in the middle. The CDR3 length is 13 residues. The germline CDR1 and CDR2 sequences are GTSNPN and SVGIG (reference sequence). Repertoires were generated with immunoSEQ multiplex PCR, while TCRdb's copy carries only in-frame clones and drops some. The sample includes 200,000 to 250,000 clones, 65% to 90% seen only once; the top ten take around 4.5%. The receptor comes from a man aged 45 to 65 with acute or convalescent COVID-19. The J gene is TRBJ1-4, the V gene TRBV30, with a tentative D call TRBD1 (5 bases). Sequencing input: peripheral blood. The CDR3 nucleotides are TGTGCCTGGAAACCGGGGGATCCTGAAAAACTGTTTTTT. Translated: CAWKPGDPEKLFF.